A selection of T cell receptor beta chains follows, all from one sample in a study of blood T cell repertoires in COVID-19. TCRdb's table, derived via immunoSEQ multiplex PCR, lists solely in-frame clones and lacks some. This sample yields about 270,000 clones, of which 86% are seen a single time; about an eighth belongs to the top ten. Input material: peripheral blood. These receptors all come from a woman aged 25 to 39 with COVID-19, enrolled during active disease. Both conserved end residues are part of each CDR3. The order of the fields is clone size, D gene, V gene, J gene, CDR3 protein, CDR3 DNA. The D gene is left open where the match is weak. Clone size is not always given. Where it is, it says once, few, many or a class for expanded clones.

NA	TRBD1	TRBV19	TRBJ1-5	CASSIWTGGSNQPQHF	TGTGCCAGTAGTATATGGACAGGGGGAAGCAATCAGCCCCAGCATTTT
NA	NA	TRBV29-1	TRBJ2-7	CSVVPGVNEQYF	TGCAGCGTTGTCCCGGGGGTGAACGAGCAGTACTTC
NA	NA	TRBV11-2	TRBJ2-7	CASSSNRALVEQYF	TGTGCCAGCAGCTCCAACAGGGCGCTGGTCGAGCAGTACTTC
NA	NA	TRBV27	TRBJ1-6	CASSLSRGASYNSPLHF	TGTGCCAGCAGTTTATCCCGGGGAGCCTCCTATAATTCACCCCTCCACTTT
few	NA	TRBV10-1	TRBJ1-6	CASSEWGESPLHF	TGCGCCAGCAGTGAGTGGGGGGAATCACCCCTCCACTTT
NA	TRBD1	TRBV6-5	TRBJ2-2	CASNLGQVYTGELFF	TGTGCCAGCAACCTGGGACAGGTTTACACCGGGGAGCTGTTTTTT
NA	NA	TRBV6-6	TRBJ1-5	CASSWPGSNQPQHF	TGTGCCAGCAGTTGGCCGGGGAGCAATCAGCCCCAGCATTTT
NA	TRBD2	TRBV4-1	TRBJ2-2	CASSFKGLTNTGELFF	TGCGCCAGCAGCTTCAAGGGACTAACGAACACCGGGGAGCTGTTTTTT
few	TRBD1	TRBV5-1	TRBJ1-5	CASSPGQVNQPQHF	TGCGCCAGCAGCCCAGGACAGGTCAATCAGCCCCAGCATTTT
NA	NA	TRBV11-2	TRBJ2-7	CASSLGTSSFYEQYF	TGTGCCAGCAGCTTAGGTACTAGCTCCTTCTACGAGCAGTACTTC
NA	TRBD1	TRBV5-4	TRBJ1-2	CASSLDRESGYTF	TGTGCCAGCAGCCTGGACAGGGAGAGTGGCTACACCTTC
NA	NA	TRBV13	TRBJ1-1	CASSLAGHGNTEAFF	TGTGCCAGCAGCTTAGCGGGTCACGGGAACACTGAAGCTTTCTTT
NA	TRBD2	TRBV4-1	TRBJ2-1	CASSTGLAGAYNEQFF	TGCGCCAGCAGCACAGGACTAGCGGGGGCATACAATGAGCAGTTCTTC
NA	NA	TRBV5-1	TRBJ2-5	CASSLAPLRQETQYF	TGCGCCAGCAGCTTGGCCCCTTTGCGTCAAGAGACCCAGTACTTC
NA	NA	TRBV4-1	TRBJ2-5	CASSQVATETQYF	TGCGCCAGCAGCCAAGTAGCAACGGAGACCCAGTACTTC
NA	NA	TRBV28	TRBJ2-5	CASSPTDDPFQETQYF	TGTGCCAGCAGTCCGACAGACGACCCTTTCCAAGAGACCCAGTACTTC
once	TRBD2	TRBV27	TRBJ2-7	CASSTSGGLGTYEQYF	TGTGCCAGCAGTACTAGCGGGGGCCTCGGGACCTACGAGCAGTACTTC
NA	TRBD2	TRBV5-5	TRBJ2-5	CASSLFERGGEETQYF	TGTGCCAGCAGCTTGTTCGAGCGGGGGGGCGAAGAGACCCAGTACTTC
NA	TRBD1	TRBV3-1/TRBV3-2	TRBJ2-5	CASSHVGQVVQETQYF	TGTGCCAGCAGCCACGTAGGACAGGTAGTACAAGAGACCCAGTACTTC
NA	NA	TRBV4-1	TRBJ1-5	CASSHLTGPGNQPQHF	TGCGCCAGCAGCCACCTGACAGGTCCTGGCAATCAGCCCCAGCATTTT
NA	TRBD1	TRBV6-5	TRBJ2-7	CASQDRAVTQYF	TGTGCCAGCCAAGACAGGGCCGTAACGCAGTACTTC
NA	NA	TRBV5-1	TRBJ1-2	CASSLLGATGYTF	TGCGCCAGCAGCTTGCTAGGGGCGACTGGCTACACCTTC
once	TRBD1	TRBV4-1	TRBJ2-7	CASSQLDRGRSEQYF	TGCGCCAGCAGCCAACTGGACAGGGGGCGTAGCGAGCAGTACTTC
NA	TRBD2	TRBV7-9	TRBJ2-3	CASSHSGGSLTDTQYF	TGTGCCAGCAGCCATAGCGGGGGGTCCCTCACAGATACGCAGTATTTT
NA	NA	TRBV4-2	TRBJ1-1	CASSQGGDNTEAFF	TGTGCCAGCAGCCAAGGAGGAGATAACACTGAAGCTTTCTTT
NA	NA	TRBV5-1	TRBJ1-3	CASSLGQRKSSGNTIYF	TGCGCCAGCAGCTTGGGACAGCGTAAGAGCTCTGGAAACACCATATATTTT
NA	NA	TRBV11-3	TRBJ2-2	CASSLTSGELFF	TGTGCCAGCAGCTTAACATCCGGGGAGCTGTTTTTT
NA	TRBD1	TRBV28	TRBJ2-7	CASSLLTGGYSYEQYF	TGTGCCAGCAGTTTATTAACAGGGGGTTACTCCTACGAGCAGTACTTC
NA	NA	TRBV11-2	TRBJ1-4	CASSSGENPFNEKLFF	TGTGCCAGCAGCTCCGGGGAGAACCCTTTTAATGAAAAACTGTTTTTT
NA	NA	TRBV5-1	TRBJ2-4	CASSLVGLENIQYF	TGCGCCAGCAGCTTGGTCGGGTTGGAAAACATTCAGTACTTC
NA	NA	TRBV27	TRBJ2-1	CASSPLPGGSYNEQFF	TGTGCCAGCAGTCCCCTCCCCGGGGGCTCCTACAATGAGCAGTTCTTC
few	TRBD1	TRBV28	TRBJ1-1	CASRDNRGEFTEAFF	TGTGCCAGCAGGGACAACAGGGGCGAGTTCACTGAAGCTTTCTTT
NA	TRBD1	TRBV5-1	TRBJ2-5	CASSADRTGQTQYF	TGCGCCAGCAGCGCGGACAGGACGGGGCAGACCCAGTACTTC
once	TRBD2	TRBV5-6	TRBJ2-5	CASSRWGGETQYF	TGTGCCAGCAGCCGGTGGGGGGGAGAGACCCAGTACTTC
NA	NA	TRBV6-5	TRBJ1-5	CASGWANQPQHF	TGTGCCAGCGGGTGGGCTAATCAGCCCCAGCATTTT
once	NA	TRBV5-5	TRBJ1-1	CASSRGDGNTEAFF	TGTGCCAGCAGTCGGGGGGACGGGAACACTGAAGCTTTCTTT
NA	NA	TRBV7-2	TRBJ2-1	CASSFLWTNEQFF	TGTGCCAGCAGCTTCCTTTGGACTAATGAGCAGTTCTTC
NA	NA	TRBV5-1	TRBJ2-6	CASSGTDSVISGANVLTF	TGCGCCAGCAGCGGGACGGACAGCGTGATCTCTGGGGCCAACGTCCTGACTTTC
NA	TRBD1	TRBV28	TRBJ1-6	CASSRTGFGAYNSPLHF	TGTGCCAGCAGTCGGACAGGGTTTGGCGCCTATAATTCACCCCTCCACTTT
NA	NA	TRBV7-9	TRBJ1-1	CASSPGKPEAFF	TGTGCCAGCAGTCCAGGGAAACCTGAAGCTTTCTTT
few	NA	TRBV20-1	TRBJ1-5	CSASLEQGRQPQHF	TGCAGTGCTAGTCTCGAACAGGGTAGGCAGCCCCAGCATTTT
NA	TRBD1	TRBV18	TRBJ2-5	CASSPTRRGRFQETQYF	TGTGCCAGCTCACCAACCCGCAGGGGGCGATTCCAAGAGACCCAGTACTTC
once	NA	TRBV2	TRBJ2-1	CASAPSLNSNEQFF	TGTGCCAGTGCCCCGTCCCTAAACAGCAATGAGCAGTTCTTC
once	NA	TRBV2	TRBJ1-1	CASSYSYLNTEAFF	TGTGCCAGCAGCTACAGTTACTTGAACACTGAAGCTTTCTTT
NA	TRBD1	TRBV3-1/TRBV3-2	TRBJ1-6	CASSQDLGGRNNSPLHF	TGTGCCAGCAGCCAAGATCTAGGGGGCAGAAATAATTCACCCCTCCACTTT
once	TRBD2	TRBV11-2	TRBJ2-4	CASSPSGGNNIQYF	TGTGCCAGCAGCCCCAGCGGGGGAAATAACATTCAGTACTTC
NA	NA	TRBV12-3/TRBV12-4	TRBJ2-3	CASSPSTDTQYF	TGTGCCAGCAGCCCTAGCACAGATACGCAGTATTTT
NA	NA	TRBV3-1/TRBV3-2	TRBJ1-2	CASGDTKNYGYTF	TGTGCCAGCGGGGACACTAAAAACTATGGCTACACCTTC
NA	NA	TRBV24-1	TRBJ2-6	CATSDVDSTGANVLTF	TGTGCCACCAGTGACGTAGATTCGACTGGGGCCAACGTCCTGACTTTC
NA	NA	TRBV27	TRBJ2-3	CASSSLVDSTDTQYF	TGTGCCAGCAGTTCGCTAGTAGATAGCACAGATACGCAGTATTTT
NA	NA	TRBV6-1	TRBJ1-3	CASSEGQLVGNTIYF	TGTGCCAGCAGTGAAGGACAGTTAGTCGGAAACACCATATATTTT
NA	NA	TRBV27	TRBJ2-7	CASSLGIGGSYEQYF	TGTGCCAGCAGTTTGGGCATTGGAGGATCCTACGAGCAGTACTTC
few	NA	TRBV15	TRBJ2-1	CATSRPGETQFF	TGTGCCACCAGCAGGCCGGGAGAAACGCAGTTCTTC
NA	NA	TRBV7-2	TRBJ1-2	CASSSGTYRAQYGYTF	TGTGCCAGCAGCTCGGGTACCTACAGGGCACAATATGGCTACACCTTC
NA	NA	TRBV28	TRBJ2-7	CASGGGQRWSSYEQYF	TGTGCCAGCGGAGGGGGACAGCGCTGGAGCTCCTACGAGCAGTACTTC
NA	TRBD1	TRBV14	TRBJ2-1	CASRGGTGGTYSSYNEQFF	TGTGCCAGCAGGGGCGGGACAGGTGGCACCTACAGCTCCTACAATGAGCAGTTCTTC
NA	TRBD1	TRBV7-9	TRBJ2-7	CASSSGTAEQYF	TGTGCCAGCAGCTCCGGGACAGCCGAGCAGTACTTC